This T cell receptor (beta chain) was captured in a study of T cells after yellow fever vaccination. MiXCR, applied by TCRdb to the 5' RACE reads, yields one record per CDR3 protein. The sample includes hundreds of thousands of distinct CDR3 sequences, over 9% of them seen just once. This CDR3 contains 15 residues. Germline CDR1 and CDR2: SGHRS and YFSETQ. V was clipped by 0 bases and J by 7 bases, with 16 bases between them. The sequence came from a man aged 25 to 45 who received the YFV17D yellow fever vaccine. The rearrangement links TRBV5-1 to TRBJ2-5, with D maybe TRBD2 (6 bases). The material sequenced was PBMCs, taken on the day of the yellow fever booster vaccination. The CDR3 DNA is TGCGCCAGCAGCTTGGACGGGTCGACCGGGGGGACCCAGTACTTC. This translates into CASSLDGSTGGTQYF.